This T cell receptor (beta chain) was captured in a study of blood T cells in healthy people across ages (dated by TCRdb to about 2015). Background for the entire study: In model experiments, template switching captured about one uniquely barcoded TCR beta cDNA molecule for every two T cells. Age-related changes in TCR beta repertoire diversity were measured in the study by deep sequencing normalized with unique cDNA molecular identifiers. Four age groups were formed from the donors: young (average roughly 15 years), middle-aged (approximately 40), aged (under 70) and long-lived (82). To avoid experimental bias, donors of different ages were distributed randomly across sequencing lanes. For two donors (one aged 18 to 29 and one aged 80 or older), the study analyzed two additional independent replicas of 1 million unique cDNA reads from the same blood draw.

Points on this clonotype: It has no known antigen specificity. The record has no base qualities; no much larger clone is one base away.

Results and caveats for the whole study, not just this receptor: As age increased, observed TCR beta diversity per million T cells dropped in a roughly linear way, and a significant reduction was already evident by age approximately 40. A strong correlation was found between observed TCR beta diversity and the percentage of naive T cells measured by flow cytometry. The CMV infection status of donors was not known, potentially confounding age-related changes in expanded clonotypes. Since profiling was done on bulk unsorted PBMCs, naive and antigen-experienced compartments could not be conclusively compared. Compared with the aged group, the long-lived group had more naive CD4+ T cells, fewer expanded clones and increased TCR diversity, a pattern suggesting age selection. Estimates of total diversity based on one million sequenced T cells were considered lower bounds and underestimates.

Systemically healthy Caucasian individuals from Russia, 39 in total and aged about 6 to 95 years, were included as donors. Around 9.7 milliliters of peripheral blood were collected from each donor into EDTA-treated Vacutainer tubes. Ficoll-Paque density-gradient centrifugation was used to isolate PBMCs, with at least 6.5 million per sample. Total RNA, at least 5 micrograms per sample, was extracted from PBMCs with Trizol reagent. For every donor, flow cytometry on a PBMC aliquot measured the percentage of naive CD45RAhigh/CD27high T cells. Via the germline V gene, CDR1 is SNHLY and CDR2 FYNNEI. Including the terminal cysteine and phenylalanine, the CDR3 comprises 12 residues. Solely the CDR3 DNA is kept, with 36 bases framed from the first base. The trim is 6 bases for V and 0 bases for J, with a gap of 6 bases between the germline ends. Library preparation employed 5' RACE. For sequencing, an Illumina HiSeq 2500 was employed. A second about 6 to 11 cycle PCR used a sample-barcoded 5' primer and a J-beta primer mix. A template-switch 5' adaptor carrying 12 random nucleotides introduced a unique molecular identifier onto each TCR beta cDNA molecule. Each sample yielded at least 2.5 million CDR3-containing paired-end reads. All of the RNA was converted into first-strand cDNA using the Mint cDNA synthesis kit, with a TRBC-specific oligonucleotide serving as the primer. After uracil-DNA glycosylase treatment, a first 18-cycle PCR used universal primers M1SS and BC2_uni_R on all cDNA. In the paper's pipeline: For normalization, 1 million high-quality reads were randomly selected from each sample, with every read carrying a distinct molecular identifier. Reads with shared molecular identifiers were discarded instead of being binned into consensus sequences. MiTCR, run with a Q25 quality threshold and the strictest error-elimination algorithm, handled CDR3 identification, clonotype clustering and error correction. A nonparametric unseen species model with Euler transformation was used to estimate a lower bound on total TCR beta diversity. The public reads were reprocessed in TCRdb via fastp at Q25 and MiXCR, keeping in-frame beta chains. All rows with the same CDR3 protein become a single entry with the most common DNA and genes. It is TCRdb's table, rather than the study itself, that gives the V and J calls and clone size. The sample yields over 1,300,000 distinct CDR3 sequences; 59% were counted once. The ten most abundant clones make up 5.5% to 8% of the sample.

The specimen was blood. The chain is encoded by TRBV2 joined to TRBJ2-7; there is no confident call for the D gene. The source is a man aged 18-30 years in good health. CDR3 protein: CASRSYSYEQYF. The nucleotide sequence reads TGTGCCAGCAGGTCATACTCCTACGAGCAGTACTTC.